This T cell receptor beta chain was recovered during a study of shared clonotypes between healthy human individuals. Data came from immunoSEQ multiplex PCR; TCRdb stores just in-frame clones and leaves some out. Among some 2,000,000 clones listed, 90% to 95% were seen once. The CDR3 is 17 amino acids. V was clipped by 4 bases and J by 0 bases; unmatched bases: 8. From germline, CDR1 is SGHNT and CDR2 YYREEE (reference sequence). The TCR comes from a man aged 18 to 35 in good health. The chain links TRBV5-4 to TRBJ2-3, with TRBD2 matching 10 bases. The sequenced sample was naive CD4+ T cells sorted from blood. Subset denoted: CD45RA+ positively selected. CDR3 amino acids: CASSQSGGAASTDTQYF. CDR3 nucleotides: TGTGCCAGCAGCCAAAGCGGGGGGGCCGCTAGCACAGATACGCAGTATTTT.